Detailed here is one T cell receptor beta chain. Its target is not known. The data were taken from a study of cytomegalovirus exposure and HLA in healthy donors. Findings of the study overall: CMV serostatus stood as the only immune exposure information on hand.

A multiplex PCR was run with 60 Vbeta primers and 13 Jbeta primers. Assay: immunoSEQ multiplex PCR; the TCRdb copy retains only in-frame clones and omits some. The repertoire holds some 180,000 clones, with roughly 85% as singletons. The clonotype was recovered from a woman in her fifties or sixties in good health and CMV-seronegative. The sequenced sample was PBMCs.

CDR3 loop: CASSYSMGHYGYTF. CDR3 sequence (DNA): TGTGCCAGCAGTTACTCGATGGGGCACTATGGCTACACCTTC. The rearrangement links TRBV6-5 to TRBJ1-2, with a tentative D call TRBD1 (5 bases). V was pared by 0 bases and J by 3 bases, with 8 bases between. The CDR3 consists of 14 residues. Germline V gene data show CDR1 as MNHEY and CDR2 as SVGAGI.